Listed here are 26 T cell receptor beta chains from one sample, sequenced in a study of post-analysis software for immune sequencing data. Notes on the study in general: Compared with controls, patients had more of about five TRBV segments, including TRBV5-6, TRBV5-1 and TRBV20-1.

Unique molecular identifiers were built into the TCR beta cDNA libraries. Each CDR3 protein gets one entry after TCRdb re-called the PCR reads with MiXCR. The sample has approximately 730,000 distinct CDR3 sequences, roughly 50% seen once; the top ten hold 4.9%. Their antigens remain unidentified. The sample was blood. The receptors shown here come from a girl under 18 with multiple sclerosis.

This clonotype has a handful of counts. The genes are TRBV20-1 and TRBJ2-1, with 9 bases fitting TRBD1. The CDR3 is 12 residues long. V trimming: 5 bases; J trimming: 7 bases; junction bases outside the gene matches: 3. Germline V gives CDR1 DFQATT, CDR2 SNEGSKA (reference sequence). CDR3 residues: CSAWTGDNEQFF. For the CDR3, the DNA is TGCAGTGCTTGGACAGGGGATAATGAGCAGTTCTTC.

The chain joins TRBV5-1 to TRBJ2-1, with TRBD1 matching over 11 bases. The germline V gene has CDR1 SGHRS and CDR2 YFSETQ. V was clipped by 0 bases and J by 8 bases; unmatched bases: 1. The CDR3 has 14 amino acids. The CDR3 bases are TGCGCCAGCAGCTTGGAGGGACAGGGGGATGAGCAGTTCTTC. It specifies CASSLEGQGDEQFF.

The chain carries TRBV7-2 and TRBJ2-1; 7 bases are a match to TRBD2. Germline V gene data show CDR1 as SGHTA and CDR2 as FQGNSA. This CDR3 comprises 15 residues. V gave up 3 bases and J gave up 5 bases; unmatched junction bases: 7. The CDR3 is CASSFGRSFHNEQFF. DNA for the CDR3: TGTGCCAGCAGCTTCGGGAGGAGCTTCCACAATGAGCAGTTCTTC.

The chain carries TRBV11-2 and TRBJ1-1; no clear D. The CDR3 has 14 residues. Germline CDR1 and CDR2: SGHAT and FQNNGV. V shed 6 bases and J shed 0 bases, with 11 bases lying between them. CDR3 sequence reads: CASSADLLNTEAFF. Written as DNA, the CDR3 is TGTGCCAGCAGTGCGGACCTATTGAACACTGAAGCTTTCTTT.

V usage is TRBV6-5 and J usage is TRBJ2-5; D is unresolved. In germline, CDR1 is MNHEY, CDR2 SVGAGI. The CDR3 runs 12 residues. V was pared by 4 bases and J by 9 bases, with 12 bases between. The chain's CDR3 is CASSSGHQAQYF. The CDR3 coding sequence is TGTGCCAGCAGTTCCGGCCACCAGGCCCAGTACTTC.

The V call is TRBV12-3 or TRBV12-4, the J call TRBJ2-7, with TRBD2 as a possible D gene (5 bases). V lost 4 bases and J 3 bases, leaving 16 bases between the germline ends. The CDR3 consists of 15 residues. The CDR3 region is CASSSRAGALYEQYF. The CDR3 DNA is TGTGCCAGCAGTTCGCGGGCGGGCGCTCTCTACGAGCAGTACTTC.

A single count supports this clonotype. J is TRBJ2-3 and V is TRBV4-2; 7 bases agree with TRBD2. The germline CDR1 and CDR2 sequences are LGHNA and YNFKEQ. CDR3 length: 14 residues. V gave up 7 bases and J gave up 1 base; unmatched junction bases: 5. The CDR3: CASKGLGRTDTQYF. The CDR3 DNA follows: TGTGCCAGCAAAGGACTAGGTCGCACAGATACGCAGTATTTT.

The rearrangement uses TRBV6-1 and TRBJ2-1; the D gene is possibly TRBD2 (7 bases). The CDR3 extends over 14 amino acids. In germline, CDR1 is MNHNS, CDR2 SASEGT. V dropped 10 bases and J dropped 4 bases, with 17 bases sitting between them. The CDR3 is CATWMGGLYNEQFF. The DNA of the CDR3 is TGTGCCACCTGGATGGGGGGGCTATACAATGAGCAGTTCTTC.

The chain employs TRBV7-9 and TRBJ2-2, with 9 bases lining up with TRBD1. V shed 3 bases, J shed 1 base, and the junction held 3 bases outside the gene matches. CDR1 and CDR2 (germline): SEHNR, FQNEAQ (reference sequence). The CDR3 contains 16 residues. The CDR3 spells CASSFPGQGNTGELFF. The CDR3, as DNA: TGTGCCAGCAGCTTTCCGGGACAGGGGAACACCGGGGAGCTGTTTTTT.

This chain connects TRBV20-1 to TRBJ2-7; 11 bases fit TRBD1. The junction had 5 bases not matched to a gene; V was cut back by 7 bases and J by 6 bases. Germline-derived CDR1 and CDR2 are DFQATT and SNEGSKA (reference sequence). This CDR3 is built from 12 residues. The CDR3 DNA sequence: TGCAGTGTGAGGACAGGGGGCCCCGAGCAGTACTTC. Encoded protein: CSVRTGGPEQYF.

The gene calls are TRBV29-1 and TRBJ2-1; 10 positions match TRBD1. CDR3 length: 15 residues. The V and J ends lost 8 bases and 1 base, in that order; junction bases with no gene match: 8. Germline V gives CDR1 SQVTM, CDR2 ANQGSEA. The CDR3 sequence: CSCSPGQGSYNEQFF. Written as DNA, the CDR3 is TGCAGCTGTTCCCCGGGACAGGGGTCCTACAATGAGCAGTTCTTC.

The CDR3 protein is CASSSPGGPDTQYF. CDR3 coding DNA: TGTGCCAGCAGTTCTCCAGGGGGACCAGATACGCAGTATTTT. The chain is built from TRBV27 and TRBJ2-3; TRBD1 aligns across 7 bases. This CDR3 is 14 amino acids long. Looked up from germline, CDR1 is MNHEY and CDR2 is SMNVEV (reference sequence). V dropped 4 bases and J dropped 4; count of bases not matched to a gene: 5.

The chain joins TRBV7-8 to TRBJ2-7; 9 bases are a match to TRBD2. CDR3 length equals 16 residues. Losses at the gene ends were 4 bases for V and 0 bases for J; bases not matched to a gene: 7. Germline CDR1 is SGHVS and CDR2 is FQNEAQ. The CDR3 region has the DNA TGTGCCAGCAGCTGGGTTACTAGCGGGCCCTCCTACGAGCAGTACTTC. It codes for CASSWVTSGPSYEQYF.

V gene TRBV4-3 combines with J gene TRBJ2-3, with 8 positions matching TRBD2. The length of the CDR3 is 21 residues. Germline V gene lookup returns CDR1 LGHNA and CDR2 YSLEER. With 1 base clipped from V and 3 bases from J, the junction kept 21 bases outside the gene matches. This CDR3 is CASSQAYWLAGVGTTTDTQYF. The CDR3 region has the DNA TGCGCCAGCAGCCAAGCTTATTGGCTAGCGGGCGTGGGGACCACGACAGATACGCAGTATTTT.

The rearrangement links TRBV28 to TRBJ1-5; TRBD1 agrees at 8 bases. The ends lost 3 bases at V and 9 bases at J; junction bases unmatched: 10. The germline gives CDR1 MDHEN, CDR2 SYDVKM. The CDR3 is made up of 15 amino acids. In DNA, the CDR3 is TGTGCCAGCAGTTTTGTCGGGACAGGTCCTGGGCCCCAGCATTTT. The encoded protein is CASSFVGTGPGPQHF.

V is TRBV7-2 and J is TRBJ1-2; D is ambiguous. V was cut by 1 base and J by 3 bases, with 12 bases left in between. CDR1 and CDR2 (germline): SGHTA, FQGNSA. The CDR3 length is 15 residues. CDR3 region: CASSLGSGGDYGYTF. As DNA, the CDR3 is TGTGCCAGCAGCTTAGGATCGGGAGGTGACTATGGCTACACCTTC.

This chain connects TRBV15 to TRBJ1-2, with D possibly being TRBD1 (5 bases). This CDR3 comprises 16 residues. Germline V gene sequence: CDR1 LNHNV, CDR2 YYDKDF (reference sequence). With 0 bases removed from V and 4 bases from J, the gap between germline ends came to 15 bases. The CDR3 DNA reads TGTGCCACCAGCAGAGATCTCGGGACCGTAATCTATGGCTACACCTTC. Protein: CATSRDLGTVIYGYTF.

V gene TRBV15 combines with J gene TRBJ2-5, with D maybe TRBD2 (5 bases). Germline V gives CDR1 LNHNV, CDR2 YYDKDF (reference sequence). Trimming shortened V by 0 bases and J by 8 bases, and 13 bases separated the two germline ends. This CDR3 contains 14 residues. As DNA, the CDR3 is TGTGCCACCAGCAGAGATATGGGAGTCCAAACCCAGTACTTC. Its protein is CATSRDMGVQTQYF.

This sequence joins TRBV24-1 and TRBJ1-5; no reliable D call. The CDR3 spans 16 residues. Germline V gives CDR1 KGHDR, CDR2 SFDVKD. Trimming left V 3 bases short and J 3 bases short, with 14 bases between. CDR3: CATSDAVGVFNQPQHF. The CDR3, as DNA: TGTGCCACCAGTGATGCAGTTGGGGTTTTCAATCAGCCCCAGCATTTT.

CDR3 loop: CATSPQDRGPNEKLFF. CDR3 coding DNA: TGTGCCACCAGCCCACAAGACAGGGGCCCTAATGAAAAACTGTTTTTT. The chain combines TRBV15 with TRBJ1-4, with 8 nucleotides matching TRBD1. After removal of 5 bases from V and 3 bases from J, the junction contained 8 bases not matched to a gene. CDR3 size: 16 residues. The germline gives CDR1 LNHNV, CDR2 YYDKDF (reference sequence). Based on the CDR3 plus reference TRBV15 and TRBJ1-4, the full variable domain is DAMVIQNPRYQVTQFGKPVTLSCSQTLNHNVMYWYQQKSSQAPKLLFHYYDKDFNNEADTPDNFQSRRPNTSFCFLDIRSPGLGDTAMYLCATSPQDRGPNEKLFFGSGTQLSVL.

On this clonotype: Because the CDR3 is missing its conserved closing phenylalanine or tryptophan, this is likely a read error. The chain has TRBV4-1 and TRBJ2-4; D is perhaps TRBD2 (5 bases). The end of the DNA is better explained by TRBJ2-7, so the J call may be wrong. Germline lookup yields CDR1 MGHRA and CDR2 YSYEKL. The CDR3 sequence is 14 residues long. The CDR3 sequence is CASSQDESGYEQYL. In nucleotides, the CDR3 is TGCGCCAGCAGCCAAGACGAGAGCGGTTACGAGCAGTACTTA.

The chain employs TRBV3-1 and TRBJ2-7; TRBD2 aligns across 9 bases. Unmatched junction bases numbered 5, after V lost 0 bases and J lost 5 bases. Germline CDR1 reads LGHDT; CDR2 reads YNNKEL (reference sequence). This CDR3 region has 15 residues. Here the CDR3 reads CASSQEYSGSDEQYF. The CDR3 DNA reads as TGTGCCAGCAGCCAAGAATATAGCGGGAGCGACGAGCAGTACTTC.

This chain connects TRBV13 to TRBJ2-5; TRBD1 or TRBD2 may be the D gene (5 bases each). V dropped 2 bases and J dropped 5 bases, with 15 bases sitting between them. Germline V gives CDR1 PRHDT, CDR2 FYEKMQ (reference sequence). This CDR3 spans 15 amino acids. CDR3 nucleotides: TGTGCCAGCAGCTTATCCGCCTCGGGGCCGGAGACCCAGTACTTC. It specifies CASSLSASGPETQYF.

The sample holds a few counts of this clonotype. This sequence joins TRBV7-2 and TRBJ1-2; TRBD1 matches 9 bases. Germline loops: CDR1 SGHTA, CDR2 FQGNSA. The CDR3 is 13 amino acids. J lost 7 bases, V lost 5 bases, and 5 bases had no gene match. For the CDR3, the DNA is TGTGCCAGCAGCCGCCGACAGGGGGTTGGCTACACCTTC. This codes for CASSRRQGVGYTF.

The CDR3 coding sequence is TGTGCCAGCAGCGCCGGAGGGACGGGTGACTATGGCTACACCTTC. Translation: CASSAGGTGDYGYTF. This rearrangement joins TRBV9 to TRBJ1-2, with TRBD1 as a possible D gene (5 bases). This CDR3 is built from 15 residues. Germline V gene sequence: CDR1 SGDLS, CDR2 YYNGEE. V was clipped by 3 bases and J by 3 bases, with 15 bases between them.

This clonotype turned up a few times. The chain has TRBV28 and TRBJ2-5, with D perhaps matching TRBD2 (7 bases). The CDR3 totals 18 residues. CDR1 MDHEN and CDR2 SYDVKM come from the germline V gene. V was clipped by 2 bases and J by 2 bases, with 21 bases between them. DNA for the CDR3: TGTGCCAGCAGTTTAATACTTCGGGGGGCAGCGGAACAAGAGACCCAGTACTTC. It encodes CASSLILRGAAEQETQYF.